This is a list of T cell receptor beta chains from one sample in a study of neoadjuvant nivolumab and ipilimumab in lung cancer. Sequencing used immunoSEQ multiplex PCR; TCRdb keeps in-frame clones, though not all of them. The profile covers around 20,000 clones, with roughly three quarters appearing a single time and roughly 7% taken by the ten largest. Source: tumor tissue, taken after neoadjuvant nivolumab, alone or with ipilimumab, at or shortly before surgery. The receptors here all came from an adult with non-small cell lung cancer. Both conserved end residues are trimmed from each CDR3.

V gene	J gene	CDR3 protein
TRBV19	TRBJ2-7	ASSTGLTNPSYEQY
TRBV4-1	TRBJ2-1	ASSQRREGPSWEQF
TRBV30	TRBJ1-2	AWSYGVNYGYT
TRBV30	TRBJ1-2	AWSISFYGYT
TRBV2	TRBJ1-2	ASSKRDYGYT
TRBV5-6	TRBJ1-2	ASSLAPQGGIDGYT
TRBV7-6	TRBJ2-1	ASSLTSGKNNEQF
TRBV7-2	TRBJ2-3	ASSSGGGVDTQY
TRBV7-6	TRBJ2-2	ASSLNRGPSNTGELF
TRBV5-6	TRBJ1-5	ASSLNWGGQPQH
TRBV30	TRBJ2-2	AWSKGQGTGELF
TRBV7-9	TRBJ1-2	ASSLGQGQYGYT
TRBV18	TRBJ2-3	ASSQTPLTDTQY
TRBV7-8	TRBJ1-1	ASSPGQGRRDTEAF
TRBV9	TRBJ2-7	ASSVGRLGEQY
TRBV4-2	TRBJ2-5	ASSRGLAVQETQY
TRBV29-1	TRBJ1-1	SVKPGQGYTEAF
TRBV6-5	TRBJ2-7	ASRGHFLSYEQY
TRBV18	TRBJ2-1	ASSPELADEQF
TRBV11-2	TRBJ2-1	ASSYGVGAGPYNEQF
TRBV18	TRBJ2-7	ASSPRDRVPPYEQY
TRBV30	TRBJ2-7	AWTQGLDEQY
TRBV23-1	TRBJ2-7	ASSPPYEQY
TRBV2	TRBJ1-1	ARGKGETIPFPEAF
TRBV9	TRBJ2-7	ASSAWDSSYEQY
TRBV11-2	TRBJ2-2	ASSLAGYTGELF
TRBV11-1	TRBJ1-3	ASSFDSMAGQN
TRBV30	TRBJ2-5	AWTMSQETQY
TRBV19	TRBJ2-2	ASSIRGNTGELF
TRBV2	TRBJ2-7	ASSEVGYEQY
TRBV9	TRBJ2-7	ASSSDRLYEQY
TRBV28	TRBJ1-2	ASSLQRFEPIIGYT
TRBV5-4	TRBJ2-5	ASSLEGGQETQY
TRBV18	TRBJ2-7	ASSLQAGPGEQY
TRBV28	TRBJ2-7	ASSLKASLGSYEQY
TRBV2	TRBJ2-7	ASSEPVKRLAGPLPYEQY
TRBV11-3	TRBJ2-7	ASSDRDRGIDEQY
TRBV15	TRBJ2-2	ATNTGNTGELF
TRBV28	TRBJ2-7	ASSLFTSGRNEQY
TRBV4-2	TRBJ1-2	ASSREATGEHYGYT
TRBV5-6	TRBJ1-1	ASSPRQGRAF
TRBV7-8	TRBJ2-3	ASSLRVGGGADTQY
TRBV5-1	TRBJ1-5	ASSLGDRLSNQPQH
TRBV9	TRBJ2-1	ASSDLAGGNEQF
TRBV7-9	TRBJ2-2	ASSSGQGFYTGELF
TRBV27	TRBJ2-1	ACRDYNYNEQF
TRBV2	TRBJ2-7	ASKIQVSYEQY
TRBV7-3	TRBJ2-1	ASRATGLNEQF
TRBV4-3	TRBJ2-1	ASSQVPSGSNEQF
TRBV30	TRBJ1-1	AWSGVRAF